The clone carrying this T cell receptor beta chain was seen many times. What it binds is not known. Over 200 million TCR-beta sequences from 15-18 subjects were obtained in each sequencing run. One entry per CDR3 protein, called by TCRdb with MiXCR from the 5' RACE reads. The repertoire holds tens of thousands of distinct CDR3 sequences, almost 6% seen once, with 7.9% in the top ten. The data stem from a study of neurological immune-mediated disorders. General study results and limits: Expansion of TCR clones was greatest in HTLV-1-associated myelopathy and smallest in multiple sclerosis, where it fell below that of healthy controls. No sharing of CDR3 amino acid sequences was observed among expanded clones across subjects, suggesting private repertoires in all groups.

This sample's time point: longitudinal time-point 2. PBMCs stored at -80 C, numbering 2 million, were the origin of the unsorted libraries. Germline CDR1 reads DFQATT; CDR2 reads SNEGSKA (reference sequence). The CDR3 totals 15 residues. Trimming took 5 bases from V and 0 from J, leaving 14 bases between them. Sequencing was done on a sample of PBMCs. The TCR was taken from a woman aged 60 to 75 with multiple sclerosis. V usage is TRBV20-1 and J usage is TRBJ2-1; D is perhaps TRBD2 (5 bases). CDR3 sequence reads: CSAVFRRSSYNEQFF. The CDR3 nucleotides are TGCAGTGCTGTTTTTAGGAGGAGCTCCTACAATGAGCAGTTCTTC.